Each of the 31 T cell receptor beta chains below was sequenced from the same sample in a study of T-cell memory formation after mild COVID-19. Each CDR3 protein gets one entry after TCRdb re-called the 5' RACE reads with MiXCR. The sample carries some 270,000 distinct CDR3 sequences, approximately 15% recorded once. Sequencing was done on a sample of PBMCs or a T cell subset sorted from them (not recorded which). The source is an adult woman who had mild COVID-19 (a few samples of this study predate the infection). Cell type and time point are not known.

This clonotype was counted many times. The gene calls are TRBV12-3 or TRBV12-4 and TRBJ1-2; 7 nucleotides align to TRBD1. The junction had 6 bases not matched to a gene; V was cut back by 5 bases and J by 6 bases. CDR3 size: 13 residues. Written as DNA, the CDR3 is TGTGCCAGCAGTCGACCAGGGGGGGATGGCTACACCTTC. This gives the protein CASSRPGGDGYTF.

The CDR3 loop reads CASSPPGTGAQPQHF. The CDR3 region has the DNA TGTGCCAGCTCACCACCCGGGACAGGGGCTCAGCCCCAGCATTTT. The chain is built from TRBV18 and TRBJ1-5; 10 nucleotides line up with TRBD1. V trimming: 0 bases; J trimming: 6 bases; junction bases outside the gene matches: 2. The germline V gene has CDR1 KGHSH and CDR2 LQKENI. CDR3 length equals 15 residues.

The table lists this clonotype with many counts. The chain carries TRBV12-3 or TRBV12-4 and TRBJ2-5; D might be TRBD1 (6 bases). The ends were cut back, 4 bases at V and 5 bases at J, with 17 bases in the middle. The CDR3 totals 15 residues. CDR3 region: CASSSLGAWAETQYF. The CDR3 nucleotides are TGTGCCAGCAGTTCCCTGGGGGCCTGGGCGGAGACCCAGTACTTC.

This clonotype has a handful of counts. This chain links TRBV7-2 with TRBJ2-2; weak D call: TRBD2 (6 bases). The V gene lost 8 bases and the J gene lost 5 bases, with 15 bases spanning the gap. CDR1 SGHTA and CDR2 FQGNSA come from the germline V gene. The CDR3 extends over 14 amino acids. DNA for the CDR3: TGTGCCAGCCTATCTCGAGGGAGGACCGGGGAGCTGTTTTTT. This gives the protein CASLSRGRTGELFF.

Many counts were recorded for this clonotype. This CDR3 is CSARDVLAGGGYEQYF. CDR3 DNA sequence: TGCAGTGCTAGAGATGTACTAGCGGGGGGAGGATACGAGCAGTACTTC. The V and J genes are TRBV20-1 and TRBJ2-7; 12 bases align to TRBD2. Trimming removed 0 bases from V and 4 bases from J; junction bases left unmatched: 7. This CDR3 region has 16 residues. Germline CDR1 DFQATT, CDR2 SNEGSKA (reference sequence).

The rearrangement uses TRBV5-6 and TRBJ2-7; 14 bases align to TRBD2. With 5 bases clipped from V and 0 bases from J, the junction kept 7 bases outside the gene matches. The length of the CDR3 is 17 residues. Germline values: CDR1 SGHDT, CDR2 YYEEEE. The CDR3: CASSSGTSGSFSYEQYF. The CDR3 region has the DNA TGTGCCAGCAGTTCCGGGACTAGCGGGAGTTTCTCCTACGAGCAGTACTTC. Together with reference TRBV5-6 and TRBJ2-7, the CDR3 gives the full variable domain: DAGVTQSPTHLIKTRGQQVTLRCSPKSGHDTVSWYQQALGQGPQFIFQYYEEEERQRGNFPDRFSGHQFPNYSSELNVNALLLGDSALYLCASSSGTSGSFSYEQYFGPGTRLTVT.

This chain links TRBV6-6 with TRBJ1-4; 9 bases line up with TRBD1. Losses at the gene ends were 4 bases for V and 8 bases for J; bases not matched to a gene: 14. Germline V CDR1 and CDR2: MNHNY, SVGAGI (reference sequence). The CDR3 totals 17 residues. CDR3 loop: CASSSPILTGGAEKLFF. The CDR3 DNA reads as TGTGCCAGCAGTTCGCCCATATTGACAGGGGGGGCGGAAAAACTGTTTTTT.

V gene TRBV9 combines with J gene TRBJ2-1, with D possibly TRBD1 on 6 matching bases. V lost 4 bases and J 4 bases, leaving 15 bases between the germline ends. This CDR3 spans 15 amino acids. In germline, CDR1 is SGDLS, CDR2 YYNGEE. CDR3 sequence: CASSSAPGVYNEQFF. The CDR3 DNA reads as TGTGCCAGCAGCTCCGCCCCAGGGGTTTACAATGAGCAGTTCTTC.

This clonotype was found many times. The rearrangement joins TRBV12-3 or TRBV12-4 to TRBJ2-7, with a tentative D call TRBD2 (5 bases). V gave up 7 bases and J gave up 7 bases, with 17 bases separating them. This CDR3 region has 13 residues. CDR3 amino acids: CASNFFAGEEQYF. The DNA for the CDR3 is TGTGCCAGCAACTTCTTCGCGGGTGAGGAGCAGTACTTC.

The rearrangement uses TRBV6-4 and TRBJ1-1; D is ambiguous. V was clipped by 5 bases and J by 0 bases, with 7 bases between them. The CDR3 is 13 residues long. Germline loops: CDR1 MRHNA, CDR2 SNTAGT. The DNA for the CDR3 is TGTGCCAGCAGTCGATTCATGAACACTGAAGCTTTCTTT. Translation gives CASSRFMNTEAFF.

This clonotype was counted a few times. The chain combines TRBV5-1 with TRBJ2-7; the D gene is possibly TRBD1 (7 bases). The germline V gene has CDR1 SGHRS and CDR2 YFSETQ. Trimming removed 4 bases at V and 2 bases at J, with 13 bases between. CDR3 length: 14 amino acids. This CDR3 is CASSGRQGAYEQYF. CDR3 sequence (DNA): TGCGCCAGCAGCGGGAGGCAGGGGGCCTACGAGCAGTACTTC.

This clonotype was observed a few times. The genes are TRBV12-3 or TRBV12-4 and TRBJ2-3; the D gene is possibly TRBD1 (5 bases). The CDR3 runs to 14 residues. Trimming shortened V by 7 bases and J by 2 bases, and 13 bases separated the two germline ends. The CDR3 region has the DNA TGTGCCAGCACTGGGGCGGTCCACACAGATACGCAGTATTTT. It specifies CASTGAVHTDTQYF.

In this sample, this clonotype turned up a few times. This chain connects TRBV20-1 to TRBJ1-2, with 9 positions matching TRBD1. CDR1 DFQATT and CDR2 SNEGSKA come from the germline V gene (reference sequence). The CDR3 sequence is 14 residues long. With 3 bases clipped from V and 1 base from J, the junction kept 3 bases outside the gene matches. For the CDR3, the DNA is TGCAGTGCTAGGGAGACAGGGGGTAACTATGGCTACACCTTC. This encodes CSARETGGNYGYTF.

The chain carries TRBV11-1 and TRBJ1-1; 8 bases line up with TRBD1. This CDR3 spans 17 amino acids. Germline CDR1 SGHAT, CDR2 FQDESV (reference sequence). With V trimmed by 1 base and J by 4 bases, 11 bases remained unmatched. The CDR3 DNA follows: TGTGCCAGCAGCTTAGTCAGAGGACAGGGAAAAGCCACTGAAGCTTTCTTT. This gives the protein CASSLVRGQGKATEAFF. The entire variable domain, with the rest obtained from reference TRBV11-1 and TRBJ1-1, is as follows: EAEVAQSPRYKITEKSQAVAFWCDPISGHATLYWYRQILGQGPELLVQFQDESVVDDSQLPKDRFSAERLKGVDSTLKIQPAELGDSAMYLCASSLVRGQGKATEAFFGQGTRLTVV.

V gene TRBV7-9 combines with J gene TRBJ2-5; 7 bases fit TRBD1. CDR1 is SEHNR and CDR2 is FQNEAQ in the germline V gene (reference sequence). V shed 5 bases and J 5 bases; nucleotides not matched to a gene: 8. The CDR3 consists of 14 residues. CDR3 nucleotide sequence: TGTGCCAGCAGCGCCGCAGGGGGTTTGGAGACCCAGTACTTC. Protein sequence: CASSAAGGLETQYF.

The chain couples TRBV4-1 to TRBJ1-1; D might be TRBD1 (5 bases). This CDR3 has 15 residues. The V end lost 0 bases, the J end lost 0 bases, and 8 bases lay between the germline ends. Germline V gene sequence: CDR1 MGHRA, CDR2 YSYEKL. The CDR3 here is CASSQDRGLNTEAFF. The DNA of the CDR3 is TGCGCCAGCAGCCAAGATCGGGGACTGAACACTGAAGCTTTCTTT.

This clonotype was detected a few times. The CDR3 protein is CASSLVGRGNTEAFF. The CDR3 coding sequence is TGTGCCAGCAGCTTGGTTGGCAGGGGGAACACTGAAGCTTTCTTT. The chain combines TRBV5-5 with TRBJ1-1; D is perhaps TRBD1 (6 bases). The V end was cut by 0 bases, the J end by 1 base, with 10 bases between. Germline-derived CDR1 and CDR2 are SGHKS and YYEKEE (reference sequence). The CDR3 is 15 amino acids.

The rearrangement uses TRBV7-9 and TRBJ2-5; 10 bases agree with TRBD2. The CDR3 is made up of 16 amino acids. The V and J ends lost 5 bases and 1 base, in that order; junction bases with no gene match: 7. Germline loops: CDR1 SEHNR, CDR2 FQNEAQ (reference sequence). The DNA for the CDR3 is TGTGCCAGCAGCCAATTAGCGGGAGGATCCCAAGAGACCCAGTACTTC. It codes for CASSQLAGGSQETQYF.

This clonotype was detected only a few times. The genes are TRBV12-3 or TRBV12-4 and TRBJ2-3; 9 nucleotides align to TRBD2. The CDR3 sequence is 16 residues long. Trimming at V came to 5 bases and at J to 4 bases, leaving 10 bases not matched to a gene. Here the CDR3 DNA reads TGTGCCAGCAGTCCGGGGACTAGCACGGTCCCAGATACGCAGTATTTT. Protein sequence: CASSPGTSTVPDTQYF.

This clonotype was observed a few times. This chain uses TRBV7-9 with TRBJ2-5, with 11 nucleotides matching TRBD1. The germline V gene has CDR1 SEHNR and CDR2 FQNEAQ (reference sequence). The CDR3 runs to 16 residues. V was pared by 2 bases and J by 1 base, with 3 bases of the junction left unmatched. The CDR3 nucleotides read TGTGCCAGCAGCTTATCCGGGACAGGGGGCCAAGAGACCCAGTACTTC. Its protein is CASSLSGTGGQETQYF.

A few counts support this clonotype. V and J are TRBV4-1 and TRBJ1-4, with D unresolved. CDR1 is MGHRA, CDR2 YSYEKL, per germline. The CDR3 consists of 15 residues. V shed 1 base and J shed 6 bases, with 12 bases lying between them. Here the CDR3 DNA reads TGCGCCAGCAGCCAAGGAGATAGGAGGGATGAAAAACTGTTTTTT. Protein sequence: CASSQGDRRDEKLFF.

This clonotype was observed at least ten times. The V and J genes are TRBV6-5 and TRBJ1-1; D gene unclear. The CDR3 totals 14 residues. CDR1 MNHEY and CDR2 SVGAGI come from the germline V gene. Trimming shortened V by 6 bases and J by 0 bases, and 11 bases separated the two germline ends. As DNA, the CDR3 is TGTGCCAGCAGCCGTCAGCGTATGAACACTGAAGCTTTCTTT. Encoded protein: CASSRQRMNTEAFF.

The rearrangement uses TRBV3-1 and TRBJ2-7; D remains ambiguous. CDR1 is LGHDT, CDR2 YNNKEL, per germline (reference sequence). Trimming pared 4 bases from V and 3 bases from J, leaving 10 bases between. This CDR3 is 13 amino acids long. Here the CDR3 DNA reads TGTGCCAGCAGCCGCACCGTTTTCTACGAGCAGTACTTC. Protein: CASSRTVFYEQYF.

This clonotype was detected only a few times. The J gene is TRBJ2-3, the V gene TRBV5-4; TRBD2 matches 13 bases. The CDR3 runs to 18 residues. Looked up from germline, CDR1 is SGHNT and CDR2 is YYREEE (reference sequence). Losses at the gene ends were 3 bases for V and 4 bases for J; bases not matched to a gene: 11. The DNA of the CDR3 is TGTGCCAGCAGCTACACTAGCGGGGGGGCTGTCTGGGCAGATACGCAGTATTTT. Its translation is CASSYTSGGAVWADTQYF.

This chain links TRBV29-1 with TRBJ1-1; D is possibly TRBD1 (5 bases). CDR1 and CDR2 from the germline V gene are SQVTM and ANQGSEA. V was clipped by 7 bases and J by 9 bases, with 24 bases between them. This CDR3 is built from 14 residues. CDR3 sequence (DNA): TGCAGCGCCGAGGGTGGGCAGGGAACATCGCAAGCTTTCTTT. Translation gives CSAEGGQGTSQAFF.

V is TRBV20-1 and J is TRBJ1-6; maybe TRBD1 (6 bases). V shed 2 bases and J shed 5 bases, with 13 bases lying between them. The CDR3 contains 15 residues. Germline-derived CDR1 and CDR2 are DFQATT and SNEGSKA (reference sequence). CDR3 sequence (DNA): TGCAGTGCTAGACGACAGGTGATTAATAATTCACCCCTCCACTTT. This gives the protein CSARRQVINNSPLHF.

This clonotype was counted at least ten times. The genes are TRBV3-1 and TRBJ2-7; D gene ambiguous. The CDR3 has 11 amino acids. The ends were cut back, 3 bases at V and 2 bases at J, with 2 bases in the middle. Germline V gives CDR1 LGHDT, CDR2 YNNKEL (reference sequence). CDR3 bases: TGTGCCAGCAGCCAGGCCTACGAGCAGTACTTC. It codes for CASSQAYEQYF.

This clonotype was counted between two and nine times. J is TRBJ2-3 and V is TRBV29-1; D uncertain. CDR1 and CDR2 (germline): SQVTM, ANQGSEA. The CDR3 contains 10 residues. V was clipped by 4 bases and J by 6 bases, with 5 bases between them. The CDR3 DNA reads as TGCAGCGTTGGTGAGGATACGCAGTATTTT. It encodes CSVGEDTQYF.

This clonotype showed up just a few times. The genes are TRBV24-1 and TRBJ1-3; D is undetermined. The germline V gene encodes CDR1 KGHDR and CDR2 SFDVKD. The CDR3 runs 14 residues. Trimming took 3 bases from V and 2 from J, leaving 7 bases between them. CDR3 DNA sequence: TGTGCCACCAGTGATACTCTCGCTGGAAACACCATATATTTT. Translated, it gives CATSDTLAGNTIYF.

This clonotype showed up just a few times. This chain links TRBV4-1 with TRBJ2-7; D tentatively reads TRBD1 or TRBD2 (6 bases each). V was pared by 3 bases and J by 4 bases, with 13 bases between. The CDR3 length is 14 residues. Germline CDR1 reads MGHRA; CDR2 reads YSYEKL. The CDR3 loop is CASSQPGGQYEQYF. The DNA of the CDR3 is TGCGCCAGCAGCCAGCCCGGGGGACAATACGAGCAGTACTTC.

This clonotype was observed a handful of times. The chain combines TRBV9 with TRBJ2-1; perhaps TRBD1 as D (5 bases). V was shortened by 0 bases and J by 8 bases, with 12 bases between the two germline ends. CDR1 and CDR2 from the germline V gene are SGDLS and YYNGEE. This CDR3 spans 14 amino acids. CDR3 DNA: TGTGCCAGCAGCGTAGAGACCTGGGGCGATGAGCAGTTCTTC. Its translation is CASSVETWGDEQFF.